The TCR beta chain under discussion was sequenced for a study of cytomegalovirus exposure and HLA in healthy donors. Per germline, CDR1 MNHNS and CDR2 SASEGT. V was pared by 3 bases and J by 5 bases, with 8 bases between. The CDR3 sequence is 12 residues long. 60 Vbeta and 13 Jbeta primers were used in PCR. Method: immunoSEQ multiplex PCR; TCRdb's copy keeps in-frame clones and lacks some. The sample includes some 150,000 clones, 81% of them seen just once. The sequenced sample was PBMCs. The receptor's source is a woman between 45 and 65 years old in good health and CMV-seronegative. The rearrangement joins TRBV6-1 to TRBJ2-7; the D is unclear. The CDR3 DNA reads TGTGCCAGCAGTGACCAACGGGACGAGCAGTACTTC. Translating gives CASSDQRDEQYF.